What follows are 27 T cell receptor beta chains derived from one specimen sequenced in a study of blood T cell repertoires in COVID-19. Data came from immunoSEQ multiplex PCR; TCRdb stores just in-frame clones and leaves some out. The sample lists roughly 130,000 clones, 84% occurring once. Sequencing was performed on peripheral blood. These receptor sequences come from a woman in her thirties who had recovered from COVID-19.

The chain carries TRBV5-1 and TRBJ2-2, with 7 bases matching TRBD2. Germline trimming cut 6 bases from V and 4 bases from J; bases unmatched to any gene: 6. Germline V gene sequence: CDR1 SGHRS, CDR2 YFSETQ. CDR3 length equals 14 residues. This CDR3 is CASTGGGATGELFF. DNA for the CDR3: TGCGCCAGCACGGGCGGGGGAGCCACCGGGGAGCTGTTTTTT.

The DNA of the CDR3 is TGTGCCAGCAGGTCAGGGTCCAAAAGTCCATACAATGAGCAGTTCTTC. This codes for CASRSGSKSPYNEQFF. The J gene is TRBJ2-1, the V gene TRBV27; D possibly corresponds to TRBD1 (5 bases). The germline V gene encodes CDR1 MNHEY and CDR2 SMNVEV (reference sequence). The length of the CDR3 is 16 residues. V was clipped by 6 bases and J by 4 bases, with 19 bases between them.

This chain uses TRBV7-3 with TRBJ2-2; 15 positions match TRBD2. The trim removed 5 bases at V and 3 bases at J, leaving 10 bases unmatched. The CDR3 loop spans 19 amino acids. The germline V gene has CDR1 SGHTA and CDR2 FQGTGA. In DNA, the CDR3 is TGTGCCAGCAGCCCGGGGGGACTAGCGGGAGGACCCCACACCGGGGAGCTGTTTTTT. Its protein product is CASSPGGLAGGPHTGELFF. The variable domain in full, completed from reference TRBV7-3 and TRBJ2-2, reads GAGVSQTPSNKVTEKGKYVELRCDPISGHTALYWYRQSLGQGPEFLIYFQGTGAADDSGLPNDRFFAVRPEGSVSTLKIQRTERGDSAVYLCASSPGGLAGGPHTGELFFGEGSRLTVL.

The chain employs TRBV24-1 and TRBJ1-2, with D tentatively TRBD1 (5 bases). Trimming took 1 base from V and 8 from J, leaving 10 bases between them. Germline CDR1 is KGHDR and CDR2 is SFDVKD. The CDR3 length is 13 residues. The CDR3 is CATSDFRGNGYTF. The CDR3, as DNA: TGTGCCACCAGTGATTTCCGGGGGAACGGCTACACCTTC.

The J gene is TRBJ2-7, the V gene TRBV5-1; 10 nucleotides align to TRBD1. From germline, CDR1 is SGHRS and CDR2 YFSETQ. The CDR3 is 17 amino acids. J gave up 0 bases and V 1 base, and 7 bases lay outside the gene matches. The CDR3, as DNA: TGCGCCAGCAGCTTGTTTTGGGACAGGGGAAACTCCTACGAGCAGTACTTC. It specifies CASSLFWDRGNSYEQYF.

This clone was seen a single time. This chain joins TRBV30 and TRBJ1-4, with 7 bases matching TRBD1. CDR1 and CDR2 (germline): GTSNPN, SVGIG (reference sequence). V was pared by 0 bases and J by 4 bases, with 5 bases of the junction left unmatched. This CDR3 is built from 15 residues. The CDR3 reads CAWSVGQAGNEKLFF. Written as DNA, the CDR3 is TGTGCCTGGAGTGTAGGACAGGCCGGTAATGAAAAACTGTTTTTT.

The chain combines TRBV18 with TRBJ1-2; D is possibly TRBD1 (6 bases). V was cut by 5 bases and J by 8 bases, with 15 bases left in between. Germline-derived CDR1 and CDR2 are KGHSH and LQKENI. CDR3 length: 13 residues. CDR3 sequence (DNA): TGTGCCAGCTCATCTTCCGGGACACAAGGCTACACCTTC. This codes for CASSSSGTQGYTF.

The CDR3 nucleotides are TGTGCCAGTAGTATGGCCCTTGGACAGTCTGAAGCTTTCTTT. Translating it yields CASSMALGQSEAFF. This chain uses TRBV19 with TRBJ1-1, with D perhaps TRBD1 (6 bases). Trimming stripped 3 bases from V and 6 bases from J, with 14 bases between. Germline values: CDR1 LNHDA, CDR2 SQIVND (reference sequence). This CDR3 has 14 amino acids.

This chain uses TRBV15 with TRBJ1-2; the match to TRBD1 covers 7 bases. J was trimmed by 2 bases and V by 2 bases; bases with no gene match: 17. This CDR3 spans 19 amino acids. Per germline, CDR1 LNHNV and CDR2 YYDKDF (reference sequence). CDR3 protein: CATSRLGVIDRAENYGYTF. The CDR3 nucleotides read TGTGCCACCAGCAGACTCGGGGTCATAGACAGGGCTGAAAACTATGGCTACACCTTC.

This clone has just a few counts. The V call is TRBV29-1, the J call TRBJ2-5; D is uncertain. V was pared by 6 bases and J by 1 base, with 18 bases between. There are 15 residues in the CDR3. Per germline, CDR1 SQVTM and CDR2 ANQGSEA. CDR3 protein: CSVLPFMAGQETQYF. CDR3 DNA sequence: TGCAGCGTCCTACCTTTTATGGCAGGCCAAGAGACCCAGTACTTC.

This clone occurred once. The gene calls are TRBV5-1 and TRBJ2-7; no clear D. This CDR3 contains 14 residues. Germline CDR1 is SGHRS and CDR2 is YFSETQ. Deletions cut 2 bases from V and 6 bases from J, with 15 bases between. This CDR3 is CASSLDLGFREQYF. CDR3 DNA: TGCGCCAGCAGCTTAGACCTAGGTTTTCGCGAGCAGTACTTC. Complete variable domain (other parts from reference TRBV5-1 and TRBJ2-7): KAGVTQTPRYLIKTRGQQVTLSCSPISGHRSVSWYQQTPGQGLQFLFEYFSETQRNKGNFPGRFSGRQFSNSRSEMNVSTLELGDSALYLCASSLDLGFREQYFGPGTRLTVT.

V usage is TRBV2 and J usage is TRBJ2-2, with 9 nucleotides matching TRBD1. The CDR3 runs to 15 residues. From germline, CDR1 is SNHLY and CDR2 FYNNEI. After removal of 5 bases from V and 0 bases from J, the junction contained 1 base not matched to a gene. CDR3 amino acids: CASSRTGANTGELFF. CDR3 DNA: TGTGCCAGCAGTAGGACAGGGGCGAACACCGGGGAGCTGTTTTTT.

This CDR3 reads CASGLGQGVDGELFF. The CDR3 bases are TGTGCTAGTGGTTTGGGACAGGGGGTGGACGGGGAGCTGTTTTTT. V gene TRBV12-5 combines with J gene TRBJ2-2, with TRBD1 matching 9 bases. With V trimmed by 1 base and J by 7 bases, 4 bases remained unmatched. The CDR3 runs 15 residues. The germline V gene has CDR1 LGHNT and CDR2 FRNRAP.

This clone has a single count. This sequence joins TRBV11-2 and TRBJ2-3; 11 positions match TRBD2. This CDR3 is built from 18 residues. Germline CDR1 SGHAT, CDR2 FQNNGV. J gave up 5 bases and V 5 bases, and 15 bases lay outside the gene matches. The CDR3 DNA reads as TGTGCCAGCAGCACGCCCCCCTATAGCGGGGGGGCCTTAGATACGCAGTATTTT. Residues: CASSTPPYSGGALDTQYF.

The rearrangement uses TRBV27 and TRBJ2-7, with D tentatively TRBD1 (6 bases). V dropped 5 bases and J dropped 4 bases, with 12 bases sitting between them. Per the germline V gene, CDR1 is MNHEY and CDR2 is SMNVEV (reference sequence). This CDR3 has 13 amino acids. The chain's CDR3 is CASSQQGLYEQYF. CDR3 in DNA: TGTGCCAGCAGTCAACAGGGTTTATACGAGCAGTACTTC.

The V and J genes are TRBV5-1 and TRBJ2-5; D gene unclear. Trimming took off 3 bases at V and 5 bases at J, with 5 bases between the two ends. This CDR3 spans 11 amino acids. Germline V gene lookup returns CDR1 SGHRS and CDR2 YFSETQ. The chain's CDR3 is CASSSYETQYF. CDR3 nucleotide sequence: TGCGCCAGCAGCTCGTATGAGACCCAGTACTTC.

V usage is TRBV27 and J usage is TRBJ2-2, with D perhaps matching TRBD2 (6 bases). The CDR3 consists of 15 residues. The V gene's germline CDR1 is MNHEY and CDR2 SMNVEV (reference sequence). Trimming pared 6 bases from V and 7 bases from J, leaving 18 bases between. DNA of the CDR3: TGTGCCAGCAGCTCTCTTGGGACTCAGGGCGGGGAGCTGTTTTTT. Encoded protein: CASSSLGTQGGELFF.

The CDR3 spells CASSPDTDSYNEQFF. In nucleotides, the CDR3 is TGTGCCAGCAGCCCCGACACCGACTCCTACAATGAGCAGTTCTTC. J is TRBJ2-1 and V is TRBV3-1 (or the pseudogene TRBV3-2); no reliable D call. This CDR3 is 15 amino acids long. Trimming left V 4 bases short and J 0 bases short, with 10 bases between. From germline, CDR1 is LGHDT and CDR2 YNNKEL (reference sequence).

The V call is TRBV7-6, the J call TRBJ1-2; no definite D call. V gave up 3 bases and J gave up 6 bases, with 5 bases separating them. Germline CDR1 is SGHVS and CDR2 is FNYEAQ. The CDR3 is 11 amino acids. The CDR3 spells CASSFGDGYTF. CDR3 nucleotide sequence: TGTGCCAGCAGCTTCGGGGATGGCTACACCTTC. Looking up the rest from reference TRBV7-6 and TRBJ1-2 gives the full variable domain: GAGVSQSPRYKVTKRGQDVALRCDPISGHVSLYWYRQALGQGPEFLTYFNYEAQQDKSGLPNDRFSAERPEGSISTLTIQRTEQRDSAMYRCASSFGDGYTFGSGTRLTVV.

This clone was detected a few times. V gene TRBV27 combines with J gene TRBJ1-6, with 8 bases fitting TRBD1. The germline gives CDR1 MNHEY, CDR2 SMNVEV (reference sequence). The CDR3 runs to 16 residues. J was trimmed by 5 bases and V by 5 bases; bases with no gene match: 8. The CDR3 is CASSLTPTGDNSPLHF. The CDR3 region has the DNA TGTGCCAGCAGTCTAACCCCGACAGGGGATAATTCACCCCTCCACTTT.

The chain joins TRBV12-3 or TRBV12-4 to TRBJ1-1, with D possibly TRBD1 on 5 matching bases. Trimming shortened V by 7 bases and J by 7 bases, and 13 bases separated the two germline ends. The CDR3 is 12 amino acids. CDR3 in amino acids: CASIGGSDEAFF. CDR3 sequence (DNA): TGTGCCAGCATCGGGGGATCCGATGAAGCTTTCTTT.

The V and J genes are TRBV19 and TRBJ1-4; a possible D gene is TRBD1 (6 bases). The CDR3 runs 16 residues. The germline V and J ends were trimmed by 5 bases and 1 base, with 14 bases remaining between them. Germline CDR1 is LNHDA and CDR2 is SQIVND (reference sequence). The CDR3 DNA sequence: TGTGCCAGTAGTCTCCCAGGGGAAGGAACTAATGAAAAACTGTTTTTT. Its protein product is CASSLPGEGTNEKLFF.

The J gene is TRBJ2-5, the V gene TRBV5-1, with 13 bases aligning to TRBD2. With V trimmed by 4 bases and J by 5 bases, 8 bases remained unmatched. In germline, CDR1 is SGHRS, CDR2 YFSETQ. The CDR3 runs to 16 residues. The CDR3 protein is CASSPGLAGAGETQYF. CDR3 sequence (DNA): TGCGCCAGCAGCCCCGGACTAGCGGGAGCAGGGGAGACCCAGTACTTC.

The V gene is TRBV29-1, the J gene TRBJ2-5; 7 bases match TRBD1. V lost 4 bases, J lost 5 bases, and 10 bases stayed unmatched. The CDR3 is 14 residues long. Germline CDR1 and CDR2: SQVTM and ANQGSEA. The CDR3: CSVGEVDRVETQYF. In DNA form, the CDR3 reads TGCAGCGTTGGGGAAGTCGACAGGGTTGAGACCCAGTACTTC.

The gene calls are TRBV29-1 and TRBJ1-1; TRBD1 aligns across 7 bases. This CDR3 is built from 13 residues. The V and J ends lost 5 bases and 7 bases, in that order; junction bases with no gene match: 10. Per the germline V gene, CDR1 is SQVTM and CDR2 is ANQGSEA. The CDR3 loop is CSVRQGLKVEAFF. The CDR3 DNA is TGCAGCGTTAGACAGGGTTTGAAGGTTGAAGCTTTCTTT.

The chain uses TRBV28 and TRBJ2-5; TRBD1 matches 8 bases. The germline CDR1 and CDR2 sequences are MDHEN and SYDVKM. Trimming cost V 4 bases and J 7 bases; bases outside gene matches: 11. The CDR3 covers 15 residues. The CDR3 bases are TGTGCCAGCAGTTCCCTGACAGGGGTCAGAGGGACCCAGTACTTC. This gives the protein CASSSLTGVRGTQYF.

J is TRBJ2-1 and V is TRBV19, with 10 bases identical to TRBD2. The V and J ends lost 5 bases and 10 bases, in that order; junction bases with no gene match: 5. The germline V gene has CDR1 LNHDA and CDR2 SQIVND (reference sequence). The CDR3 sequence is 13 residues long. CDR3 in amino acids: CASSPMTSGEQFF. Here the CDR3 DNA reads TGTGCCAGTAGTCCCATGACTAGCGGGGAGCAGTTCTTC.